This TCR beta chain was captured by sequencing in a study of blood T cell repertoires in COVID-19. Study as a whole: From the United States, Italy and Spain came samples of acute and convalescent COVID-19. Sample material is recorded as cDNA or gDNA derived from T cells, B-cell-depleted T cells, or PBMCs.

Study processing details: It was from reference gene primer amplification that nucleated cell counts were estimated. This table comes from immunoSEQ multiplex PCR, and its TCRdb copy is limited to in-frame clones, with some not included. The D gene and trimming were derived from the DNA, and the V and J assignments and clone size from that table. Of 150,000 to 200,000 clones listed, around 90% are singletons. This CDR3 has 16 amino acids. Germline V CDR1 and CDR2: KGHSH, LQKENI. V lost 0 bases and J 1 base, leaving 10 bases between the germline ends. The sequencing sample was made of peripheral blood. The chain employs TRBV18 and TRBJ1-3; D gene unclear. The source of this sequence is a man in his sixties with active or convalescent COVID-19. The CDR3 region is CASSPPSLISGNTIYF. The CDR3 nucleotides read TGTGCCAGCTCACCACCATCCCTTATATCTGGAAACACCATATATTTT.